This TCR beta chain was recorded in a study of cytomegalovirus exposure and HLA in healthy donors. CDR3 length: 14 residues. Primers for the PCR totalled 60 Vbeta and 13 Jbeta. Profiled with immunoSEQ multiplex PCR; TCRdb holds only in-frame clones, not every one. The data hold some 130,000 clones, with roughly four fifths observed a single time. This receptor was obtained from a boy between 10 and 17 years old in good health and CMV-seronegative. The sequenced material came from PBMCs. J is TRBJ2-2 and V is TRBV21-1; the table assigns TRBD1, which was not confirmed against the DNA. TRBV21-1 is assigned pseudogene status. The CDR3 nucleotides read TGTGCCAGCAGCGCCCGGACAGGCACCGGGGAGCTGTTTTTT. The encoded protein is CASSARTGTGELFF.